This record covers a single TCR beta chain. Its specificity is not known. Time point here: newly diagnosed, previously untreated cHL patient sample. Serving as comparison were PBMCs from newly diagnosed, untreated classical Hodgkin lymphoma, which were sequenced alongside the relapsed/refractory trial patients. This sample was included in a study of PD-1 blockade in classical Hodgkin lymphoma. The data were produced by immunoSEQ multiplex PCR, yet TCRdb's version contains in-frame clones alone and is incomplete. This table has tens of thousands of clones, 94% appearing once. Study conclusions and caveats: Reports indicated that newly diagnosed patients had lower baseline TCR diversity than healthy donors did. Repertoires differed for reasons still undefined, possibly disease activity or prior therapy.

From germline, CDR1 is SEHNR and CDR2 FQNEAQ (reference sequence). This CDR3 has 12 residues. With 5 bases removed from V and 7 bases from J, the gap between germline ends came to 8 bases. The sample taken for sequencing was peripheral blood mononuclear cells (PBMCs). The chain links TRBV7-9 to TRBJ2-2; no reliable D call. The TCR originated in a human donor with classical Hodgkin lymphoma. The CDR3 nucleotides are TGTGCCAGCAGCCTTGGTATCGGGGAGCTGTTTTTT. It encodes CASSLGIGELFF.